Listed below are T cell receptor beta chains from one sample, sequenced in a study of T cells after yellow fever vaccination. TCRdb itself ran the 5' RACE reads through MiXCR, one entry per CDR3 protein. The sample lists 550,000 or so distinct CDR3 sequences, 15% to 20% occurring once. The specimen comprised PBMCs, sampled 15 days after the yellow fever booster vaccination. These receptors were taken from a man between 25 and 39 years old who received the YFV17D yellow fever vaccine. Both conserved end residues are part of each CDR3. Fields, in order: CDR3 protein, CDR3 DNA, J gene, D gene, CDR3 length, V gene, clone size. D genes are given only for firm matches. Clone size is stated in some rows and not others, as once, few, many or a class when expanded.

CSARSASNTGELFF	TGCAGTGCTAGGTCGGCGTCGAACACCGGGGAGCTGTTTTTT	TRBJ2-2	-	14	TRBV20-1	few
CASSLSGSLINEQFF	TGTGCCAGCAGTTTAAGCGGGAGTCTGATCAATGAGCAGTTCTTC	TRBJ2-1	TRBD2	15	TRBV12-3/TRBV12-4	few
CASRGQISYNEQFF	TGTGCCAGCAGGGGACAGATCTCCTACAATGAGCAGTTCTTC	TRBJ2-1	TRBD1	14	TRBV7-2	-
CSAGTGANVLTF	TGCAGTGCGGGAACTGGGGCCAACGTCCTGACTTTC	TRBJ2-6	-	12	TRBV20-1	few
CASSPPWRGNTQYF	TGTGCCAGCTCACCACCGTGGAGGGGAAATACGCAGTATTTT	TRBJ2-3	-	14	TRBV18	few
CASSLVSDSYEQYF	TGCGCCAGCAGCTTGGTTTCGGATAGCTACGAGCAGTACTTC	TRBJ2-7	-	14	TRBV5-1	-
CASSYGRGAFF	TGTGCCAGCAGCTACGGGAGGGGAGCTTTCTTT	TRBJ1-1	-	11	TRBV7-9	few
CASSFGTSGNEQYF	TGTGCCAGCAGCTTCGGGACTAGCGGGAACGAGCAGTACTTC	TRBJ2-7	TRBD2	14	TRBV7-2	-
CASSLVRETGELFF	TGTGCCAGCAGCTTAGTCCGGGAGACCGGGGAGCTGTTTTTT	TRBJ2-2	-	14	TRBV7-2	many
CCARPLPGTSGRYEQYF	TGCTGTGCTAGACCATTGCCCGGGACTAGCGGGAGATACGAGCAGTACTTC	TRBJ2-7	TRBD2	17	TRBV20-1	-
CASSQGRGTAAGELFF	TGCGCCAGCAGCCAAGGCCGGGGGACGGCCGCCGGGGAGCTGTTTTTT	TRBJ2-2	-	16	TRBV4-1	-
CASTPQWQGETQYF	TGTGCCAGCACCCCCCAGTGGCAGGGAGAGACCCAGTACTTC	TRBJ2-5	-	14	TRBV7-2	-